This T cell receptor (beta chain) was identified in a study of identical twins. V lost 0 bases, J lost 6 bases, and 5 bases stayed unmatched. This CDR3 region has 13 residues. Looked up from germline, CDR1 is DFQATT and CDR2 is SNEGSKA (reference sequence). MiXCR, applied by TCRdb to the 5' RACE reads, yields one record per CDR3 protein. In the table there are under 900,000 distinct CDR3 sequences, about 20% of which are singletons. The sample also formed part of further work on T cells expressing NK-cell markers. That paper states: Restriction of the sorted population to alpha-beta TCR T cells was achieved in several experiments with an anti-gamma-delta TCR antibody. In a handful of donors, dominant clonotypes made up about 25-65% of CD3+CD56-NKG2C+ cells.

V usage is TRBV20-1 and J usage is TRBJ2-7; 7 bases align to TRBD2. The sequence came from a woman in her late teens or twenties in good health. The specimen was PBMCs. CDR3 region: CSARDTGGREQYF. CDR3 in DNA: TGCAGTGCTAGAGATACGGGGGGACGCGAGCAGTACTTC.